The rows below give T cell receptor beta chains drawn from one sample of a study of cytomegalovirus exposure and HLA in healthy donors. TCRdb's table, derived via immunoSEQ multiplex PCR, lists solely in-frame clones and lacks some. The sample yields 250,000 to 350,000 clones, under 80% seen once. The sample was PBMCs. The receptors come from a female donor in good health and CMV-seronegative. The CDR3 runs from the conserved cysteine through the conserved F or W. D genes are given only for firm matches. Not every row has a clone size; where given, it reads once, few, many or a size class.

D	size	J	V	DNA	CDR3
TRBD2	-	TRBJ2-1	TRBV10-1	TGCGCCAGCACCACCGGGACTAGCGCAACAAGCTCCTACAATGAGCAGTTCTTC	CASTTGTSATSSYNEQFF
-	-	TRBJ1-1	TRBV7-9	TGTGCCAGCAGCTCTCTGACTGAAGCTTTCTTT	CASSSLTEAFF
-	-	TRBJ1-2	TRBV2	TGTGCCAGCAGCCCAGACAATAACTATGGCTACACCTTC	CASSPDNNYGYTF
TRBD1	-	TRBJ2-1	TRBV5-1	TGCGCCAGCAGCCCCGGACAGGGGGCCTACAATGAGCAGTTCTTC	CASSPGQGAYNEQFF
TRBD2	few	TRBJ2-1	TRBV7-8	TGTGCCAGCAGCTATACTAGCGGAGGCCATTACAATGAGCAGTTCTTC	CASSYTSGGHYNEQFF
-	-	TRBJ2-1	TRBV28	TGTGCCAGCAGTTTACCGAGCTCCTACAATGAGCAGTTCTTC	CASSLPSSYNEQFF
-	-	TRBJ2-5	TRBV4-1	TGCGCCAGCAGCCGACCGGAGAAAGAGACCCAGTACTTC	CASSRPEKETQYF
-	-	TRBJ2-7	TRBV7-9	TGTGCCAGCAGCCTGGGGGGCGGGAGCTCCTACGAGCAGTACTTC	CASSLGGGSSYEQYF
TRBD1	-	TRBJ1-1	TRBV18	TGTGCCAGCTCACGTAGTTCCGGGACAGGAAGGGTATTT	CASSRSSGTGRVF
TRBD2	-	TRBJ2-7	TRBV5-8	TGTGCCAGCAGCCCACGTTGGGGGAGGGGTGGCGAGCAGTACTTC	CASSPRWGRGGEQYF
TRBD1	-	TRBJ1-2	TRBV30	TGTGCCTGGAGCGGACCCGGACAGGGCCCTGGGGGCTACACCTTC	CAWSGPGQGPGGYTF
TRBD2	few	TRBJ2-3	TRBV11-2	TGTGCCAGCAGCTTCCGACTAGCGAGCTCTAGCACAGATACGCAGTATTTT	CASSFRLASSSTDTQYF
-	-	TRBJ1-1	TRBV7-3	TGTGCCAGCAGCCCTGGGGTCCGTGGCAGGGGAAACACTGAAGCTTTCTTT	CASSPGVRGRGNTEAFF
-	-	TRBJ1-6	TRBV7-2	TGTGCCAGCAGCTTACTTGGGGGCTCACCCCTCCACTTT	CASSLLGGSPLHF
-	once	TRBJ2-2	TRBV7-3	TGTGCCAGCAGCGGAGGGGCCGGGGAGCTGTTTTTT	CASSGGAGELFF
TRBD2	-	TRBJ2-1	TRBV28	TGTGCCAGCAGATTCGTCCTAGCGGGAGAGCAGTTCTTC	CASRFVLAGEQFF
TRBD1	-	TRBJ1-4	TRBV18	TGTGCCAGCTCACCACTCCGGGACAGGGTCTCAGCTAATGAAAAACTGTTTTTT	CASSPLRDRVSANEKLFF
TRBD1	-	TRBJ1-2	TRBV11-2	TGTGCCAGCAGCTTAAACGGACAGGGTAGTTCGGGCTACACCTTC	CASSLNGQGSSGYTF
-	few	TRBJ1-3	TRBV19	TGTGCCAGTACCCCCCTAGGGGGCTCTGGAAACACCATATATTTT	CASTPLGGSGNTIYF
-	-	TRBJ2-7	TRBV19	TGTGCCAGTAGTCGGGGTTCGGTCTACGAGCAGTACTTC	CASSRGSVYEQYF
TRBD1	once	TRBJ1-2	TRBV13	TGTGCCAGCAGCTCGACAGGGCACTATGGCTACACCTTC	CASSSTGHYGYTF
TRBD1	-	TRBJ1-1	TRBV27	TGTACCAGCTCTCGACAGGGGGTGGACACTGAAGCTTTCTTT	CTSSRQGVDTEAFF
TRBD1	-	TRBJ2-7	TRBV30	TGTGCCTGGAGTCCCGACAGGGCCTACGAGCAGTACTTC	CAWSPDRAYEQYF
TRBD1	-	TRBJ2-7	TRBV29-1	TGCAGCGTTGAAGATAACTCCGGACAGGGTATCTACGAGCAGTACTTC	CSVEDNSGQGIYEQYF
TRBD2	-	TRBJ2-7	TRBV6-1	TGTGCCAGCGAACCGAAGCGGGAGATCAACGAGCAGTACTTC	CASEPKREINEQYF
-	-	TRBJ2-5	TRBV5-1	TGCGCCAGCAGAAAAGAAGGGCGGGAATGGTCCCAGTACTTC	CASRKEGREWSQYF
-	-	TRBJ2-7	TRBV5-4	TGTGCCAGCAGCCCCTCGGGGAGCCGCTCCTACGAGCAGTACTTC	CASSPSGSRSYEQYF
-	-	TRBJ2-3	TRBV29-1	TGCAGCGGGACTCTAACAGATACGCAGTATTTT	CSGTLTDTQYF
TRBD1	-	TRBJ1-2	TRBV14	TGTGCCAGCAGCCAAGGGACAGGGGGCTGGGAGGATGGCTACACCTTC	CASSQGTGGWEDGYTF
TRBD1	-	TRBJ2-3	TRBV6-5	TGTGCCAGCCGCGGACAGGGGGGCGATACGCAGTATTTT	CASRGQGGDTQYF
-	-	TRBJ2-1	TRBV10-1	TGCGCCAGCAGTAGACAAATCAGTGACAATGAGCAGTTCTTC	CASSRQISDNEQFF
-	-	TRBJ2-7	TRBV11-3	TGTGCCAGCAGCTTTCGGGGGTCCTACGAGCAGTACTTC	CASSFRGSYEQYF
TRBD1	once	TRBJ2-7	TRBV2	TGTGCCAGCAGTCAAAGAGGGACAGGGAAGGACGAGCAGTACTTC	CASSQRGTGKDEQYF
TRBD2	-	TRBJ2-3	TRBV6-4	TGTGCCAGCAGTGAGTTCCCCGGGACTAGCGGGAGCCCCAGCACAGATACGCAGTATTTT	CASSEFPGTSGSPSTDTQYF
TRBD2	-	TRBJ2-7	TRBV28	TGTGCCAGCGGACTAGCGGGTTCCTACGAGCAGTACTTC	CASGLAGSYEQYF
TRBD1	-	TRBJ1-1	TRBV11-3	TGTGCCAGCAGCCTCTGGACAGGGGAGGGAAACAAAGCTTTCTTT	CASSLWTGEGNKAFF
TRBD1	-	TRBJ1-1	TRBV10-2	TGCGCCAGCAGTGAGTCAATAGGACAGGGAAGGACTGAAGCTTTCTTT	CASSESIGQGRTEAFF
-	-	TRBJ1-2	TRBV5-6	TGTGCCAGCAGACGTAGACAGTTAAAGTATGGCTACACCTTC	CASRRRQLKYGYTF
TRBD2	-	TRBJ2-7	TRBV28	TGTGCCAGCAGCACACTAGCGGTTAGCTCCTACGAGCAGTACTTC	CASSTLAVSSYEQYF
TRBD2	-	TRBJ2-7	TRBV6-1	TGTGCCAGCAGCGGGGGGAGGGAGGGCAAGTACTTC	CASSGGREGKYF
-	few	TRBJ2-6	TRBV6-1	TGTGCCAGTGATTGGGGCCCTGGGGCCAACGTCCTGACTTTC	CASDWGPGANVLTF
-	-	TRBJ2-3	TRBV6-4	TGTGCCAGCAGTGGAGGGGAGGACACAGATACGCAGTATTTT	CASSGGEDTDTQYF